This T cell receptor (beta chain) was sequenced for a study of blood T cell repertoires in COVID-19. On the study more broadly: From the United States, Italy and Spain came samples of acute and convalescent COVID-19.

The data were produced by immunoSEQ multiplex PCR, yet TCRdb's version contains in-frame clones alone and is incomplete. The sample includes about 360,000 clones, around nine tenths of them seen just once. Unmatched junction bases numbered 1, after V lost 6 bases and J lost 4 bases. The CDR3 loop spans 12 amino acids. Looked up from germline, CDR1 is MNHEY and CDR2 is SVGAGI. The V call is TRBV6-5, the J call TRBJ1-2, with TRBD1 identical over 8 bases. The TCR originated in an older woman with COVID-19, enrolled during active disease. Material for sequencing was peripheral blood. The CDR3 sequence: CASSRGLYGYTF. CDR3 nucleotides: TGTGCCAGCAGCAGGGGGCTCTATGGCTACACCTTC.